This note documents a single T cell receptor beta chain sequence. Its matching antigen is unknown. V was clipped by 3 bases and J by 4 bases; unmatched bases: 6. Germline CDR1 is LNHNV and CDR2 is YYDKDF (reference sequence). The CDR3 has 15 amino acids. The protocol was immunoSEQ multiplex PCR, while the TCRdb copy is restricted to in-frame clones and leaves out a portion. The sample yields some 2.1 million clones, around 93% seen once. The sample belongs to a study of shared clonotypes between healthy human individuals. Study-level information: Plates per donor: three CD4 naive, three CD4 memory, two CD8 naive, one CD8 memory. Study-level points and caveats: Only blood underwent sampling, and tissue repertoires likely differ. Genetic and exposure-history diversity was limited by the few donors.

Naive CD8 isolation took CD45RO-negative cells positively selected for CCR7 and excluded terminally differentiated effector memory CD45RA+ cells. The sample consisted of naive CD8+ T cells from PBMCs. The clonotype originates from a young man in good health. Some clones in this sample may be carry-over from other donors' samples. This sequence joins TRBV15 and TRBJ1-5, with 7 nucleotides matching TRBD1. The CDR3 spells CATSSRDSGNQPQHF. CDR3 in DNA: TGTGCCACCAGCAGCCGGGACAGCGGTAATCAGCCCCAGCATTTT.